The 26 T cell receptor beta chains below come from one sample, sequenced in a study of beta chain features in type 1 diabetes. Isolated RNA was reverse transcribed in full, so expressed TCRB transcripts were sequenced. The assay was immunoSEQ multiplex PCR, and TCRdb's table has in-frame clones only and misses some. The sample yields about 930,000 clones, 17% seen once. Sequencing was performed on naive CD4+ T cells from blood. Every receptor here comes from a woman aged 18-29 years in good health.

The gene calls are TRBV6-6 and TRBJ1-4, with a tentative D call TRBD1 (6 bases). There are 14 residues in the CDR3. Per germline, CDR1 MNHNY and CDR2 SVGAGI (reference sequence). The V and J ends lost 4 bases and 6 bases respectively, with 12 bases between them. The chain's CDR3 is CASSWAGEDEKLFF. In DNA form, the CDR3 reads TGTGCCAGCAGTTGGGCAGGGGAAGATGAAAAACTGTTTTTT.

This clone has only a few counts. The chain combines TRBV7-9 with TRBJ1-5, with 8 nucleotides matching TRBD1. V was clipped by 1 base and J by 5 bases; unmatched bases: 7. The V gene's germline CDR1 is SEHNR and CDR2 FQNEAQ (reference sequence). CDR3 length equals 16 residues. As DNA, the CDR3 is TGTGCCAGCAGCTTAGGAGTAACACAGGGGGATCAGCCCCAGCATTTT. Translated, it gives CASSLGVTQGDQPQHF.

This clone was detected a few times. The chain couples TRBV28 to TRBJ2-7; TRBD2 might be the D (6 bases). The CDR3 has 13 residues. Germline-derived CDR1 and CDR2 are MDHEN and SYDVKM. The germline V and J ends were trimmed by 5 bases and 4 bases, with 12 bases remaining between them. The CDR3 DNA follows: TGTGCCAGCAGTCCCGGGACTTTGTACGAGCAGTACTTC. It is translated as CASSPGTLYEQYF.

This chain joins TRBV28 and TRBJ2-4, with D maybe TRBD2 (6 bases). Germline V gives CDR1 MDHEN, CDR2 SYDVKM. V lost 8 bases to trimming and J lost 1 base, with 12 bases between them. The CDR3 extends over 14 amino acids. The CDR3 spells CASSGRWAKNIQYF. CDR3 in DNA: TGTGCCAGCTCAGGGAGGTGGGCCAAAAACATTCAGTACTTC.

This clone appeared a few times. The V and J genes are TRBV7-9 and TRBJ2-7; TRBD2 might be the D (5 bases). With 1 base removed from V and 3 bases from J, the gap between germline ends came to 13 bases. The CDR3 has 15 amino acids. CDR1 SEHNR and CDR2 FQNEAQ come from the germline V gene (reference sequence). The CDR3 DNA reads TGTGCCAGCAGCTTAGTACGGGATAGATACTACGAGCAGTACTTC. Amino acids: CASSLVRDRYYEQYF. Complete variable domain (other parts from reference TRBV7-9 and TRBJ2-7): DTGVSQNPRHKITKRGQNVTFRCDPISEHNRLYWYRQTLGQGPEFLTYFQNEAQLEKSRLLSDRFSAERPKGSFSTLEIQRTEQGDSAMYLCASSLVRDRYYEQYFGPGTRLTVT.

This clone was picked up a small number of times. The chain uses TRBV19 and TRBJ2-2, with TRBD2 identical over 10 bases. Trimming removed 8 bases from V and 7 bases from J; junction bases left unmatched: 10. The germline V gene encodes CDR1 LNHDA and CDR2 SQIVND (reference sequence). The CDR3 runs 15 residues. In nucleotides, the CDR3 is TGTGCCAGTCACAGCGGGAGGGCCGGTGGCGGGGAGCTGTTTTTT. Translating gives CASHSGRAGGGELFF.

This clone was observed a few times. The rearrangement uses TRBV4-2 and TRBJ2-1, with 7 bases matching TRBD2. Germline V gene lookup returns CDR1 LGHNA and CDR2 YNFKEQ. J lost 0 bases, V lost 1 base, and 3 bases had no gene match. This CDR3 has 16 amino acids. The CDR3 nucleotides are TGTGCCAGCAGCCAAGCTCGCGGGGGCTCCTACAATGAGCAGTTCTTC. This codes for CASSQARGGSYNEQFF.

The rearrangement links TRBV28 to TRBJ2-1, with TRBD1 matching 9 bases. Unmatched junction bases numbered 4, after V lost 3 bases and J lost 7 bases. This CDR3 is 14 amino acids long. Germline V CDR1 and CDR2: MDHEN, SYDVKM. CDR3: CASSFWTGVNEQFF. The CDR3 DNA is TGTGCCAGCAGTTTCTGGACAGGGGTGAATGAGCAGTTCTTC. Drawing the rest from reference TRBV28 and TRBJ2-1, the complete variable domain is DVKVTQSSRYLVKRTGEKVFLECVQDMDHENMFWYRQDPGLGLRLIYFSYDVKMKEKGDIPEGYSVSREKKERFSLILESASTNQTSMYLCASSFWTGVNEQFFGPGTRLTVL.

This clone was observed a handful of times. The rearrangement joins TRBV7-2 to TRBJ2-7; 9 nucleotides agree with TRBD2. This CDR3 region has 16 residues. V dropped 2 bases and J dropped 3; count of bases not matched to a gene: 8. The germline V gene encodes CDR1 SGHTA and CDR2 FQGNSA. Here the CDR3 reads CASSLQSAGGYYEQYF. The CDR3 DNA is TGTGCCAGCAGCTTACAGAGTGCGGGGGGGTACTACGAGCAGTACTTC.

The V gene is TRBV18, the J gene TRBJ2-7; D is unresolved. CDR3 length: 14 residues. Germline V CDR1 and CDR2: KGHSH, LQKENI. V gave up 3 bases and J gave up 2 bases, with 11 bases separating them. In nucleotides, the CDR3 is TGTGCCAGCTCACCGAGTCAAGGGACCTACGAGCAGTACTTC. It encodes CASSPSQGTYEQYF.

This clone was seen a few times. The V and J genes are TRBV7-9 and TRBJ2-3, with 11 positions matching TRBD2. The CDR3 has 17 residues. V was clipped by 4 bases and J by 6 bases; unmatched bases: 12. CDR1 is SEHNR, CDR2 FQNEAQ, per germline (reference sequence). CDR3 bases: TGTGCCAGCAGCTCCCGATCTAGCGGGGGGTCCGTGGATACGCAGTATTTT. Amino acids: CASSSRSSGGSVDTQYF.

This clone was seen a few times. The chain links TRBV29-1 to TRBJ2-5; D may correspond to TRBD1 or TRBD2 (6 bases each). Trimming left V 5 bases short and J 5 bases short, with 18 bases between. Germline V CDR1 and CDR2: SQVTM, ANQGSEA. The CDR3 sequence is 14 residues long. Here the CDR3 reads CSVQRGAQGETQYF. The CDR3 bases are TGCAGCGTTCAACGCGGGGCCCAGGGGGAGACCCAGTACTTC. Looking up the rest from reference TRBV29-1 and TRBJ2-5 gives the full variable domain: SAVISQKPSRDICQRGTSLTIQCQVDSQVTMMFWYRQQPGQSLTLIATANQGSEATYESGFVIDKFPISRPNLTFSTLTVSNMSPEDSSIYLCSVQRGAQGETQYFGPGTRLLVL.

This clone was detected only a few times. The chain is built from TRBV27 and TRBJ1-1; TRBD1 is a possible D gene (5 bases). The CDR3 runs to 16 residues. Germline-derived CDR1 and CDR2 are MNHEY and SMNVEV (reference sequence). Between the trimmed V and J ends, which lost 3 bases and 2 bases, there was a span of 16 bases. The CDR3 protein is CASSFFRQGGNTEAFF. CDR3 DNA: TGTGCCAGCAGTTTTTTTCGGCAGGGTGGAAACACTGAAGCTTTCTTT.

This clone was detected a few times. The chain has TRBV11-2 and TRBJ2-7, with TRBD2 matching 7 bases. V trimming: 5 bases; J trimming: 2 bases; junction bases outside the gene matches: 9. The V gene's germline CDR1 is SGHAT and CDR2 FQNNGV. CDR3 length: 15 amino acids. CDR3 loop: CASSLSGTGAYEQYF. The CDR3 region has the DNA TGTGCCAGCAGCCTAAGCGGGACGGGTGCCTACGAGCAGTACTTC. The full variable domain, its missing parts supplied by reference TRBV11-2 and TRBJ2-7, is EAGVAQSPRYKIIEKRQSVAFWCNPISGHATLYWYQQILGQGPKLLIQFQNNGVVDDSQLPKDRFSAERLKGVDSTLKIQPAKLEDSAVYLCASSLSGTGAYEQYFGPGTRLTVT.

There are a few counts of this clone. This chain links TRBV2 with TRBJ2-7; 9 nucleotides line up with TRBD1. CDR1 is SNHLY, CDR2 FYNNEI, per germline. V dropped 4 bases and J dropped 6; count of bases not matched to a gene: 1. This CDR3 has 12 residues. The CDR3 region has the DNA TGTGCCAGCAGTGGGACAGGGGTCGAGCAGTACTTC. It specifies CASSGTGVEQYF.

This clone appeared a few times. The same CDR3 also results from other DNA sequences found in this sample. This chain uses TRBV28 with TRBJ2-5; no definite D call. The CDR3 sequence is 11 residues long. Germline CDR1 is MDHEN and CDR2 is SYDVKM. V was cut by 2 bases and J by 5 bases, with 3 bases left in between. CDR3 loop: CASSLTETQYF. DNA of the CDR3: TGTGCCAGCAGTTTAACTGAGACCCAGTACTTC.

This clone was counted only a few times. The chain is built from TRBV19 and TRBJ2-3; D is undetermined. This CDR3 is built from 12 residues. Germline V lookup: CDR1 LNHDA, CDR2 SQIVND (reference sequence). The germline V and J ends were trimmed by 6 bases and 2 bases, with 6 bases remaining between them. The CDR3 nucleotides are TGTGCCAGTAGATCTGTCACAGATACGCAGTATTTT. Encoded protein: CASRSVTDTQYF.

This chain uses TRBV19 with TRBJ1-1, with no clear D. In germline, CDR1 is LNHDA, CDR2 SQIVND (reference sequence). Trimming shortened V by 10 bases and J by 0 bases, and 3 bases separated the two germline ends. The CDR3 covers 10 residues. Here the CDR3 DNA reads TGTGCCACCTTGAACACTGAAGCTTTCTTT. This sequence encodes CATLNTEAFF. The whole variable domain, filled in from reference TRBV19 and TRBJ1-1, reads DGGITQSPKYLFRKEGQNVTLSCEQNLNHDAMYWYRQDPGQGLRLIYYSQIVNDFQKGDIAEGYSVSREKKESFPLTVTSAQKNPTAFYLCATLNTEAFFGQGTRLTVV.

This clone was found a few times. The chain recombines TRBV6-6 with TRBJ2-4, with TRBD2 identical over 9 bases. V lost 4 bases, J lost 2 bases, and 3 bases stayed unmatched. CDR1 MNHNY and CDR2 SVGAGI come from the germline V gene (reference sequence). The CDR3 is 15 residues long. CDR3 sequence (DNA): TGTGCCAGCAGTTTAGCGGGAGACCCCAAAAACATTCAGTACTTC. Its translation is CASSLAGDPKNIQYF.

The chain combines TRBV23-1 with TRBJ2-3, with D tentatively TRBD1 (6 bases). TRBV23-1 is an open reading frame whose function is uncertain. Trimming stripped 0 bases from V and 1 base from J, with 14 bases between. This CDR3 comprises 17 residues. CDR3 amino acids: CASSQSKRAGGTDTQYF. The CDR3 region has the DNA TGCGCCAGCAGTCAATCGAAGAGGGCAGGGGGCACAGATACGCAGTATTTT.

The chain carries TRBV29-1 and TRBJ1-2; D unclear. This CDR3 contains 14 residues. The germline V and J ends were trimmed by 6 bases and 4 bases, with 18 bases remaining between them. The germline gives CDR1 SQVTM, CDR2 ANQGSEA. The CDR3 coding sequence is TGCAGCGTACTCGGGCAGGTCAGGAGCTATGGCTACACCTTC. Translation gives CSVLGQVRSYGYTF.

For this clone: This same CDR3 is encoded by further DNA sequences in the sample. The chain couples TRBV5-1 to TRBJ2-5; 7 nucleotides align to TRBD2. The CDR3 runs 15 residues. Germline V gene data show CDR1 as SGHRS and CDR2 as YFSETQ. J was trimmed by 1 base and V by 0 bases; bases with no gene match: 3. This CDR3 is CASSLVASGQETQYF. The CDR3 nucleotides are TGCGCCAGCAGCTTGGTCGCTAGCGGCCAAGAGACCCAGTACTTC. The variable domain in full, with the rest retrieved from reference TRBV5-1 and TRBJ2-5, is KAGVTQTPRYLIKTRGQQVTLSCSPISGHRSVSWYQQTPGQGLQFLFEYFSETQRNKGNFPGRFSGRQFSNSRSEMNVSTLELGDSALYLCASSLVASGQETQYFGPGTRLLVL.

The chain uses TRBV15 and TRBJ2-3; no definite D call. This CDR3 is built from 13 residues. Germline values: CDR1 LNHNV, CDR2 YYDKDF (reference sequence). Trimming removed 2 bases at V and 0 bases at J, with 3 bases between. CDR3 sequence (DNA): TGTGCCACCAGCAGATCTAGCACAGATACGCAGTATTTT. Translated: CATSRSSTDTQYF.

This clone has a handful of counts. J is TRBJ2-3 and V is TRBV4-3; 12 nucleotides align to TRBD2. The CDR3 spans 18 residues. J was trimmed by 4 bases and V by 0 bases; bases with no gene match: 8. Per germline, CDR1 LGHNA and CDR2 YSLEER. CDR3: CASSQDPPLAGGPDTQYF. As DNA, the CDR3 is TGCGCCAGCAGCCAAGATCCGCCACTAGCGGGAGGCCCAGATACGCAGTATTTT.

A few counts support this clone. The CDR3 coding sequence is TGTGCCAGCAGCCCGGGACTTAAAGAGACCCAGTACTTC. Translating gives CASSPGLKETQYF. The chain employs TRBV11-2 and TRBJ2-5, with D perhaps TRBD2 (6 bases). The length of the CDR3 is 13 residues. CDR1 is SGHAT, CDR2 FQNNGV, per germline. Trimming took off 5 bases at V and 3 bases at J, with 10 bases between the two ends.

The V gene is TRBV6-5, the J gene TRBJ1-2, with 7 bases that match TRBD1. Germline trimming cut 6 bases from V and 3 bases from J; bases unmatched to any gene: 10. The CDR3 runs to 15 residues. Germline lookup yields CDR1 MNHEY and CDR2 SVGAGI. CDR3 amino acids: CASRPRQGYYYGYTF. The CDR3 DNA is TGTGCCAGCAGACCACGACAGGGTTATTACTATGGCTACACCTTC.